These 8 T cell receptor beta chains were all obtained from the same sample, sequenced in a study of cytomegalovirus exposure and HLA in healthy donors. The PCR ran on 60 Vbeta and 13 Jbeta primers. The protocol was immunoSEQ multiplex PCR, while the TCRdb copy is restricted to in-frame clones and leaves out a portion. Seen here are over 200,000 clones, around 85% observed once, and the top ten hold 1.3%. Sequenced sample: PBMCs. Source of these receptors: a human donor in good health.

CDR3 sequence: CASSYWGLAGMSTDTQYF. The CDR3 nucleotides read TGTGCCAGCAGCTACTGGGGACTAGCGGGGATGAGCACAGATACGCAGTATTTT. J is TRBJ2-3 and V is TRBV11-2, with TRBD2 matching 13 bases. Trimming removed 4 bases from V and 0 bases from J; junction bases left unmatched: 7. CDR3 length: 18 amino acids. CDR1 is SGHAT and CDR2 is FQNNGV in the germline V gene.

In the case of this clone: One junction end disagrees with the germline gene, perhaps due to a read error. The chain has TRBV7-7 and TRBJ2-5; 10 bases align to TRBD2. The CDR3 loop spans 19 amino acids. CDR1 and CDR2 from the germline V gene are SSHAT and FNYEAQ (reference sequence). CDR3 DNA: TGTGCTAGCAGCTCTTCTCTAGCGGGAGACCATAAACTAAAAGAGACCCAGTACTTC. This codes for CASSSSLAGDHKLKETQYF.

CDR3 residues: CASSPRPSGRNEQFF. Written as DNA, the CDR3 is TGTGCCAGCAGCCCGCGCCCTAGCGGGAGGAATGAGCAGTTCTTC. This chain joins TRBV7-3 and TRBJ2-1, with 11 nucleotides matching TRBD2. The CDR3 has 15 residues. V shed 5 bases and J 7 bases; nucleotides not matched to a gene: 7. Germline V gives CDR1 SGHTA, CDR2 FQGTGA.

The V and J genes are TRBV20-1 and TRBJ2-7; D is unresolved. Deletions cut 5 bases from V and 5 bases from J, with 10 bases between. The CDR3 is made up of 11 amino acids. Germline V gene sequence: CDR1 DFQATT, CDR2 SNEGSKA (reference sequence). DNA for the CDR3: TGCAGTGCTCTCGGGTTCGACGAGCAGTACTTC. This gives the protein CSALGFDEQYF.

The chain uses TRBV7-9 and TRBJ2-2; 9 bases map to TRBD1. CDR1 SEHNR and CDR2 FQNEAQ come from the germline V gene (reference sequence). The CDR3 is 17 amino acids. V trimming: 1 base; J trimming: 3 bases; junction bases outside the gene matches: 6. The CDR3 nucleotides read TGTGCCAGCAGCTTAGGTTGGGACAGGGTGGACACCGGGGAGCTGTTTTTT. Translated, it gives CASSLGWDRVDTGELFF.

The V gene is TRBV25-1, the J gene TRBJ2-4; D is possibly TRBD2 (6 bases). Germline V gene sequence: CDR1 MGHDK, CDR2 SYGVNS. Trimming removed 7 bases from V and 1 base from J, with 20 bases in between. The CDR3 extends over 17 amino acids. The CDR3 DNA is TGTGCCAGCACCACTAGACTAGATCGGCTGGCCAAAAACATTCAGTACTTC. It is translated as CASTTRLDRLAKNIQYF. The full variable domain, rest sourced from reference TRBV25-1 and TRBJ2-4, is EADIYQTPRYLVIGTGKKITLECSQTMGHDKMYWYQQDPGMELHLIHYSYGVNSTEKGDLSSESTVSRIRTEHFPLTLESARPSHTSQYLCASTTRLDRLAKNIQYFGAGTRLSVL.

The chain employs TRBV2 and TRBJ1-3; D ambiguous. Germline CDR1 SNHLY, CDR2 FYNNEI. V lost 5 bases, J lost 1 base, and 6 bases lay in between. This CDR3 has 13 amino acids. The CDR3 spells CASSLESGNTIYF. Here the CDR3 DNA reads TGTGCCAGCAGTCTAGAGTCTGGAAACACCATATATTTT. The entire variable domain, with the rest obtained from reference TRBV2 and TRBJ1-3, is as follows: EPEVTQTPSHQVTQMGQEVILRCVPISNHLYFYWYRQILGQKVEFLVSFYNNEISEKSEIFDDQFSVERPDGSNFTLKIRSTKLEDSAMYFCASSLESGNTIYFGEGSWLTVV.

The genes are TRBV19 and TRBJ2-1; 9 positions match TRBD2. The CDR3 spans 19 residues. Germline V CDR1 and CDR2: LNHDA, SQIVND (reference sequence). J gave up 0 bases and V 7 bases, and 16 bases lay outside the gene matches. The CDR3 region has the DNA TGTGCCAGTACCCCCTGGGGACTAGCTCTTTACGGCTCCTACAATGAGCAGTTCTTC. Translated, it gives CASTPWGLALYGSYNEQFF.